This T cell receptor (beta chain) was identified in a study of shared clonotypes between healthy human individuals. Clones were read by immunoSEQ multiplex PCR, and TCRdb kept only the in-frame ones, dropping some. Among about 490,000 clones listed, over 60% were seen once. All donors were healthy HIV-negative adults lacking recent acute infections or vaccinations. The donor cohort consisted entirely of Caucasian adults residing in Nashville, Tennessee. The clonotype comes from a woman aged 40 to 50 in good health. Some clones in this sample may be carry-over from other donors' samples. Sequencing input: PBMCs.

CDR3 sequence: CASSVVADIGYEQYF. CDR3 nucleotide sequence: TGTGCCAGCAGCGTAGTAGCGGATATCGGGTACGAGCAGTACTTC. This sequence joins TRBV9 and TRBJ2-7; the D gene is possibly TRBD2 (6 bases). The length of the CDR3 is 15 residues. CDR1 is SGDLS, CDR2 YYNGEE, per germline. V lost 0 bases and J lost 4, with 14 bases in between.